This entry is about one T cell receptor (beta chain). The entry originates in a study of blood T cell repertoires in COVID-19. Study in general: Researchers got acute and convalescent COVID-19 samples from the United States, Italy and Spain. T cells, B-cell-depleted T cells, or PBMCs provided the cDNA or gDNA that served as material.

The CDR3 spans 17 residues. CDR1 is SEHNR, CDR2 FQNEAQ, per germline (reference sequence). Between the trimmed V and J ends, which lost 2 bases and 1 base, there was a span of 15 bases. Authors' data handling: It was from reference gene primer amplification that nucleated cell counts were estimated. Sequencing was performed with immunoSEQ multiplex PCR; in TCRdb, only in-frame clones are kept and a portion is missing. Clone size and the V and J calls come from that table; the DNA yielded D and trimming. The sample shows about 210,000 clones, around 88% of them seen only once. V gene TRBV7-9 combines with J gene TRBJ1-3, with D possibly matching TRBD1 (5 bases). The sample comprised peripheral blood. The TCR comes from a middle-aged man with active or convalescent COVID-19. The DNA for the CDR3 is TGTGCCAGCAGCTTAAAAGGTGTGGGGACTTCTGGAAACACCATATATTTT. It specifies CASSLKGVGTSGNTIYF.